The clone carrying this T cell receptor (beta chain) has more than one count but fewer than ten. These data come from a study of blood T cell repertoires in COVID-19. Study overall: Samples of COVID-19 (acute and convalescent) were obtained from the United States, Italy and Spain. PBMCs, B-cell-depleted T cells, or T cells provided the cDNA or gDNA that made up the material.

The assay was immunoSEQ multiplex PCR, and TCRdb's table has in-frame clones only and misses some. This sample yields about 45,000 clones, of which around four fifths are seen a single time; 5.5% to 6.5% belongs to the top ten. The clonotype was recovered from a woman aged 80 or over with acute or convalescent COVID-19. Sequencing was done on a sample of peripheral blood.

For the CDR3, the DNA is TGTGCCAGCAGCTTGGGGCAAGGGGAAGTACCCCTCCACTTT. This codes for CASSLGQGEVPLHF. The gene calls are TRBV5-4 and TRBJ1-6, with D maybe TRBD1 (5 bases). The CDR3 length is 14 residues. From germline, CDR1 is SGHNT and CDR2 YYREEE (reference sequence). Trimming pared 0 bases from V and 12 bases from J, leaving 13 bases between. The variable domain in full, completed from reference TRBV5-4 and TRBJ1-6, reads ETGVTQSPTHLIKTRGQQVTLRCSSQSGHNTVSWYQQALGQGPQFIFQYYREEENGRGNFPPRFSGLQFPNYSSELNVNALELDDSALYLCASSLGQGEVPLHFGNGTRLTVT.